This TCR beta chain came from a study of early T cells in non-severe SARS-CoV-2 infection. TCRdb used MiXCR to reprocess the 5' RACE reads, holding one entry per CDR3 protein. The data show tens of thousands of distinct CDR3 sequences, around 4% seen once. The CDR3 is made up of 15 amino acids. In germline, CDR1 is LGHDT, CDR2 YNNKEL (reference sequence). The V end lost 0 bases, the J end lost 2 bases, and 10 bases lay between the germline ends. The sample holds many counts of this clonotype. The V gene is TRBV3-1, the J gene TRBJ1-1; D unclear. The TCR was taken from an adult who was a healthcare worker with PCR-confirmed SARS-CoV-2 infection or an uninfected control (not recorded which). Sequences were obtained from whole blood. For the CDR3, the DNA is TGTGCCAGCAGCCAAGATCTAGCCCCTAACACTGAAGCTTTCTTT. This translates into CASSQDLAPNTEAFF. The full variable domain, rest sourced from reference TRBV3-1 and TRBJ1-1, is DTAVSQTPKYLVTQMGNDKSIKCEQNLGHDTMYWYKQDSKKFLKIMFSYNNKELIINETVPNRFSPKSPDKAHLNLHINSLELGDSAVYFCASSQDLAPNTEAFFGQGTRLTVV.